The clone carrying this T cell receptor (beta chain) was seen just once. This sample is drawn from a study of cytomegalovirus exposure and HLA in healthy donors. CDR3 size: 15 residues. Germline CDR1 and CDR2: WSHSY and SAAADI. Losses at the gene ends were 3 bases for V and 4 bases for J; bases not matched to a gene: 9. A multiplex PCR was run with 60 Vbeta primers and 13 Jbeta primers. TCRdb's copy holds only in-frame clones and misses some; the assay was immunoSEQ multiplex PCR. The sample has 200,000 or so clones, 82% seen once. The TCR comes from a woman aged 45-65 years in good health and CMV-seropositive. Sequenced input: PBMCs. The chain is built from TRBV10-2 and TRBJ2-7, with 7 bases fitting TRBD2. CDR3 residues: CASSDSGGSHYEQYF. Written as DNA, the CDR3 is TGCGCCAGCAGTGACTCGGGGGGAAGCCATTACGAGCAGTACTTC.